The present T cell receptor (beta chain) was sequenced within a study of Ad26.COV2.S vaccination and SARS-CoV-2 variants (TCRdb year 2021). Some background on the complete study: Donors in the vaccine arm were drawn from COV1001, a phase I-IIa trial of Ad26.COV2.S in healthy adults that was multicentre, randomized, double-blind and placebo-controlled. Investigators remained blinded to trial group allocation during experiments and outcome assessment. Trial participants were randomized into five groups of five: low-dose or high-dose Ad26.COV2.S given once or twice, or placebo on both occasions. TCRbeta repertoire sequencing was used to assess the specificity and breadth of SARS-CoV-2-reactive T cell receptors after Ad26.COV2.S vaccination. The TCR-sequenced set comprised around 30 samples: some 19 Ad26.COV2.S vaccine recipients, 5 placebo recipients and 8 SARS-CoV-2 convalescent individuals. Ad26.COV2.S was administered intramuscularly at a dose of 5x10^10 or 1x10^11 viral particles, either as one shot or as two shots given 56 days apart. Summary of the overall study and its limitations: The study was not powered to compare responses between vaccine doses or regimens. Ad26.COV2.S recipients had higher spike-specific TCR breadth than placebo recipients (P = 0.0014). Vaccine and placebo recipients had comparable non-spike TCR breadth, which fits with the vaccine containing only spike. Substantial breadth of spike-specific CD8+ and CD4+ T cell responses was reported after vaccination. According to the authors, total T cell responses may have been underestimated by the TCR breadth and depth analyses.

This clone was detected only once. The target of this receptor is not known. Base quality data are lacking; no much larger clone is found one base away. According to the germline V gene, CDR1 reads LGHNA and CDR2 reads YNFKEQ. The junction carries 17 bases between V and J, which are trimmed by 2 bases and 12 bases respectively. The CDR3 has 14 amino acids, counting the end cysteine and phenylalanine. Just CDR3 DNA is preserved here, 42 bases in frame from base 1. Reading the label with the study, this specimen's treatment or condition is: around 19 received Ad26.COV2.S at low or high dose, single or two shots; several received placebo; per-sample allocation not given. Repertoires of vaccine and placebo recipients were sequenced from samples collected on day 63 after the first injection. Between 29 July and 7 August 2020, Cohort 1b enrolled some 25 adults aged 18-55 years at one site in Boston, USA. Ad26.COV2.S was a replication-incompetent adenovirus type 26 vector that expressed a prefusion-stabilized SARS-CoV-2 spike protein derived from the original Wuhan strain.

TCRbeta CDR3 regions were sequenced with the immunoSEQ Assay. After extraction, genomic DNA underwent amplification by bias-controlled multiplex PCR, followed by high-throughput sequencing. From the authors' description of their analysis: To quantify the absolute abundance of each unique TCRbeta CDR3 region, sequences were collapsed and filtered. T cell fraction was estimated by normalizing TCRbeta template counts to usable DNA, with usable DNA measured through amplification of reference genes found in all nucleated cells. Repertoire TCRs were annotated as SARS-CoV-2-specific by exact matching of V gene, CDR3 amino acid sequence and J gene to a known reactive TCR set. The reference SARS-CoV-2 TCR set came from MIRA and was filtered for enrichment in COVID-19-positive ImmuneCODE repertoires, removing public or cross-reactive TCRs. Drawing on the MIRA antigens, annotated TCRs were analysed further at the level of specific ORF or position within ORF. Breadth was defined as annotated unique rearrangements over total unique productive rearrangements; depth was the summed frequency of those rearrangements. Group comparisons of TCR breadth used two-sided Wilcoxon rank-sum tests. TCRdb re-hosts the immuneACCESS table, in-frame sequences only. Its copies lack some clones; in the studies checked, an unresolved V gene accounts for under half of them, and the cause for the rest is not known. D and trimming come from the DNA, and the V and J calls and clone size come from that table. This sample comprises over 400,000 clones, around 91% of them detected only once. Of the sample, under 4.5% is held by the ten largest clones.

This TCR derives from a person between 18 and 60 years old who received the Ad26.COV2.S COVID-19 vaccine or a placebo. The chain links TRBV4-2 with TRBJ2-1; D gene: possibly TRBD2, on 5 matching bases. This specimen consisted of peripheral blood, obtained in a trial of Ad26.COV2.S vaccine versus placebo. The nucleotide sequence is TGTGCCAGCAGCCAACTCATGAGGGATCCATCGCAGTTCTTC. Its translation is CASSQLMRDPSQFF.